The clone carrying this T cell receptor beta chain was observed a handful of times. Its matching antigen is unknown. TCRdb recomputed calls from the multiplex PCR reads with MiXCR, one row per CDR3 protein. Here the sample spans fewer than 200,000 distinct CDR3 sequences, 25% to 40% being singletons. V shed 3 bases and J shed 2 bases, with 17 bases lying between them. In germline, CDR1 is SGHDT, CDR2 YYEEEE. The CDR3 is 16 amino acids. Axillary draining lymph nodes of breast cancer patients supplied the node samples. This entry is derived from a study of breast tumors, draining lymph nodes, adjacent tissues. Study-level results: Tumors had less TCR diversity than lymph nodes, more than nontumor tissue. Tumor T cell lymph node origin was a supported hypothesis, not proven. Luminal-like breast cancer showed significantly higher tumor–nontumor repertoire similarity than basal-like.

Sequenced input: axillary lymph node tissue. The clonotype originates from a female donor with breast cancer. Some clones in this sample may be carry-over from other donors' samples. The rearrangement links TRBV5-6 to TRBJ1-2, with D perhaps matching TRBD1 (6 bases). In DNA, the CDR3 is TGTGCCAGCAGCTCAGGGTTCGGGGGCGCAAACTATGGCTACACCTTC. Protein sequence: CASSSGFGGANYGYTF.